This T cell receptor beta chain was observed in a study of T-cell reconstitution after alpha-beta-depleted transplantation in children. Looked up from germline, CDR1 is SGHAT and CDR2 is FQNNGV. The V end was cut by 2 bases, the J end by 4 bases, with 17 bases between. The CDR3 has 16 amino acids. This clonotype was counted ten times or more. TCRbeta library preparation incorporated unique molecular identifiers. TCRdb fed the PCR reads into MiXCR, producing one record per CDR3 protein. This table holds about 460,000 distinct CDR3 sequences, under 15% found once. J is TRBJ2-5 and V is TRBV11-2; D possibly corresponds to TRBD1 (6 bases). Sample: PBMCs from the stem cell graft donor, taken from the stem cell graft. The TCR comes from a human donor who donated a stem cell graft to a child with combined immunodeficiency. The CDR3 DNA sequence: TGTGCCAGCAGCTTAATAGGACAGCGCCTCCCAGAGACCCAGTACTTC. Its translation is CASSLIGQRLPETQYF.